This TCR beta chain was sequenced in a study of shared clonotypes between healthy human individuals. Study outcomes and limitations: Between a handful of donors, naive CD4 clonotypes were shared at a level of about 5%.

Assay runs were performed at deep level. Genomic DNA (from each subset) was split evenly across several immunoSEQ plates. Sequenced by immunoSEQ multiplex PCR; TCRdb stores in-frame clones only, minus some. The sample yields around 1.4 million clones, just under 99% seen once. V trimming: 6 bases; J trimming: 4 bases; junction bases outside the gene matches: 5. Germline V gives CDR1 MNHEY, CDR2 SMNVEV (reference sequence). This CDR3 is 15 amino acids long. A remark on this clone: Its antigen remains unknown.

This sequence joins TRBV27 and TRBJ2-2; 10 nucleotides align to TRBD2. Sequencing used naive CD4+ T cells sorted from blood. The subset denotes: CD45RA+ positively selected. The sequence derives from a man between 25 and 39 years old in good health. The CDR3 DNA is TGTGCCAGCAGAGGAGCGGGAGGGCCCACCGGGGAGCTGTTTTTT. It encodes CASRGAGGPTGELFF.